The rows below give T cell receptor beta chains drawn from one sample of a study of blood T cell repertoires in COVID-19. TCRdb keeps only in-frame clones here, not all; method: immunoSEQ multiplex PCR. The table has 150,000 to 200,000 clones, 80% seen once; the top ten hold approximately 6%. The source material was PBMCs or T cells enriched from blood (not recorded which). These TCRs come from a man in his forties who had recovered from COVID-19. Both conserved end residues are part of each CDR3. The order of the fields is V gene, clone size, D gene, J gene, CDR3 protein, CDR3 DNA. The D gene is left open where the match is weak. Only part of the rows carry a size: once, few, many, or a class if the clone is expanded.

TRBV7-2	NA	NA	TRBJ2-1	CASSLGLATYNEQFF	TGTGCCAGCAGCTTAGGGCTAGCGACTTACAATGAGCAGTTCTTC
TRBV15	NA	NA	TRBJ1-2	CATSGALTGVGYTF	TGTGCCACCAGCGGAGCGCTGACGGGAGTAGGCTACACCTTC
TRBV24-1	once	TRBD2	TRBJ2-1	CATSDLSSGGAKNNEQFF	TGTGCCACCAGTGATTTATCCAGCGGGGGGGCGAAGAACAATGAGCAGTTCTTC
TRBV30	once	NA	TRBJ1-1	CAWSALRTEAFF	TGTGCCTGGAGTGCCCTGAGGACTGAAGCTTTCTTT
TRBV30	NA	TRBD1	TRBJ1-1	CAWGEGAGTEAFF	TGTGCCTGGGGCGAGGGGGCAGGCACTGAAGCTTTCTTT
TRBV19	NA	NA	TRBJ1-1	CASSMSWGLSNTEAFF	TGTGCCAGTAGTATGTCGTGGGGCCTATCGAACACTGAAGCTTTCTTT
TRBV19	NA	NA	TRBJ1-5	CATQTGYSQPQHF	TGTGCCACCCAAACAGGGTACAGTCAGCCCCAGCATTTT
TRBV20-1	few	TRBD1	TRBJ2-7	CSAPDRYEQYF	TGCAGTGCTCCGGACAGGTACGAGCAGTACTTC
TRBV4-1	NA	TRBD1	TRBJ1-2	CASSQETGGRNGYTF	TGCGCCAGCAGCCAAGAGACAGGGGGAAGGAATGGCTACACCTTC
TRBV19	NA	NA	TRBJ1-5	CASSREGTGQPQHF	TGTGCCAGTAGTAGGGAGGGGACGGGTCAGCCCCAGCATTTT
TRBV2	NA	NA	TRBJ1-6	CAGQQGRDNSPLHF	TGTGCCGGCCAACAGGGAAGGGATAATTCACCCCTCCACTTT
TRBV30	NA	NA	TRBJ2-2	CAWSGTPTNTGELFF	TGTGCCTGGAGTGGGACACCAACGAACACCGGGGAGCTGTTTTTT
TRBV2	NA	NA	TRBJ2-7	CASTAGSYEQYF	TGTGCCAGCACGGCGGGGTCCTACGAGCAGTACTTC
TRBV19	few	TRBD1	TRBJ1-5	CATAGTGAPLDQPQHF	TGTGCCACCGCCGGGACAGGGGCCCCCTTAGATCAGCCCCAGCATTTT
TRBV3-1/TRBV3-2	NA	TRBD2	TRBJ2-1	CASSQGGGKQFF	TGTGCCAGCAGCCAAGGGGGGGGAAAGCAGTTCTTC
TRBV1	NA	NA	TRBJ1-3	CTSSQDRRFSGNTIYF	TGCACCAGCAGCCAAGATCGCAGATTCTCTGGAAACACCATATATTTT
TRBV7-9	NA	NA	TRBJ1-4	CASTTPGGAEKLFF	TGTGCCAGCACCACCCCCGGGGGGGCAGAAAAACTGTTTTTT
TRBV19	NA	NA	TRBJ2-7	CASRSMGRRGEQYF	TGTGCCAGCCGTTCCATGGGGCGAAGAGGCGAGCAGTACTTC
TRBV10-1	once	TRBD2	TRBJ2-3	CASSDGLAGGYPTDTQYF	TGCGCCAGCAGTGATGGTCTAGCGGGGGGCTACCCCACAGATACGCAGTATTTT
TRBV9	NA	TRBD2	TRBJ2-5	CASSVGLSGALPETQYF	TGTGCCAGCAGCGTAGGTCTTAGCGGGGCCCTCCCGGAGACCCAGTACTTC
TRBV11-2	NA	TRBD2	TRBJ2-1	CASSHRGGPYNEQFF	TGTGCCAGCAGCCACCGGGGGGGGCCGTACAATGAGCAGTTCTTC
TRBV3-1/TRBV3-2	NA	TRBD1	TRBJ1-2	CASSQGSRGPGYTF	TGTGCCAGCAGCCAAGGGAGCAGGGGGCCAGGCTACACCTTC
TRBV5-1	NA	NA	TRBJ2-1	CASSFMGPNEQFF	TGCGCCAGCAGCTTCATGGGCCCTAATGAGCAGTTCTTC
TRBV27	few	TRBD1	TRBJ1-2	CASSSISGTGGGGYTF	TGTGCCAGCAGTTCCATCTCCGGGACAGGGGGCGGTGGCTACACCTTC
TRBV24-1	NA	NA	TRBJ2-3	CATSDLKTSTDTQYF	TGTGCCACCAGTGATTTAAAGACTAGCACAGATACGCAGTATTTT
TRBV19	NA	TRBD2	TRBJ2-7	CASSVLAGVSSYEQYF	TGTGCCAGTAGTGTTCTAGCGGGGGTTAGCTCCTACGAGCAGTACTTC
TRBV5-6	NA	NA	TRBJ1-1	CASSLLGGMNTEAFF	TGTGCCAGCAGCTTGTTGGGAGGGATGAACACTGAAGCTTTCTTT
TRBV9	NA	NA	TRBJ2-3	CASSVGGFVASTDTQYF	TGTGCCAGCAGCGTAGGAGGGTTCGTTGCTAGCACAGATACGCAGTATTTT
TRBV19	NA	TRBD1	TRBJ2-7	CASSSVSPGQGAREQYF	TGTGCCAGTAGTTCAGTCTCTCCGGGACAGGGGGCGCGAGAGCAGTACTTC
TRBV29-1	NA	NA	TRBJ1-2	CSVLPHGVRDYGYTF	TGCAGCGTTCTTCCACACGGTGTCAGGGACTATGGCTACACCTTC
TRBV5-6	NA	NA	TRBJ2-1	CASSYSNEQFF	TGTGCCAGCAGCTATTCTAACGAGCAGTTCTTC
TRBV6-1	once	NA	TRBJ1-1	CASSDHRNTEAFF	TGTGCCAGCAGTGATCACAGGAACACTGAAGCTTTCTTT
TRBV5-8	NA	NA	TRBJ2-2	CASSSRTNTGELFF	TGTGCCAGCAGCTCCCGGACTAACACCGGGGAGCTGTTTTTT
TRBV3-1/TRBV3-2	NA	NA	TRBJ1-2	CASSRTGIEAYGYTF	TGTGCCAGCAGTCGAACAGGGATTGAGGCCTATGGCTACACCTTC
TRBV2	NA	NA	TRBJ2-5	CASSAIETQYF	TGTGCCAGCAGTGCCATAGAGACCCAGTACTTC
TRBV2	many	TRBD2	TRBJ2-7	CASSDMGLAGYF	TGTGCCAGCAGTGATATGGGACTAGCGGGGTACTTC